One sample yielded the 26 T cell receptor beta chains listed below, sequenced in a study of Tregs in tolerant kidney transplant recipients. Measured with immunoSEQ multiplex PCR; TCRdb has only the in-frame clones, and not every one. The sample consists of roughly 50,000 clones, roughly 89% of them appearing once. Mixed chimerism was transient after nonmyeloablative marrow transplants from related graft donors. Source: CD8+ T cells from blood (PBMCs), taken 12 months after the transplant. The receptors stem from a human patient who received a combined kidney and bone marrow transplant. These T cells may partly come from the graft donor.

The chain is built from TRBV6-5 and TRBJ2-1; TRBD2 matches 8 bases. Germline CDR1 and CDR2: MNHEY and SVGAGI. This CDR3 region has 14 residues. V lost 6 bases and J lost 10; bases outside the gene matches: 11. This CDR3 is CASRNSGAQYEQFF. The CDR3 coding sequence is TGTGCCAGCAGGAATAGCGGGGCCCAGTACGAGCAGTTCTTC.

This chain connects TRBV7-6 to TRBJ2-3, with 11 nucleotides matching TRBD2. The CDR3 is 16 amino acids. Germline-derived CDR1 and CDR2 are SGHVS and FNYEAQ. V lost 5 bases, J lost 3 bases, and 7 bases stayed unmatched. CDR3 in DNA: TGTGCCAGCAGCCAAGTAGCGGGGGGGCCTACAGATACGCAGTATTTT. Protein product: CASSQVAGGPTDTQYF.

This clone has only one observation. The CDR3 region has the DNA TGTGCCAGCAGCTTAACAAACACTGAAGCTTTCTTT. It yields the protein CASSLTNTEAFF. The chain uses TRBV7-9 and TRBJ1-1, with unresolved D. Germline-derived CDR1 and CDR2 are SEHNR and FQNEAQ (reference sequence). This CDR3 has 12 residues. V dropped 2 bases and J dropped 2 bases, with 3 bases sitting between them.

In DNA form, the CDR3 reads TGTGCCAGCAGCTTGGACTTAGCCTACAATGAGCAGTTCTTC. Translating it yields CASSLDLAYNEQFF. This chain links TRBV7-7 with TRBJ2-1; a weak D match, TRBD2 (5 bases). The length of the CDR3 is 14 residues. CDR1 is SSHAT and CDR2 is FNYEAQ in the germline V gene (reference sequence). Deletions cut 3 bases from V and 2 bases from J, with 8 bases between. Full variable domain (outside the CDR3, taken from reference TRBV7-7 and TRBJ2-1): GAGVSQSPRYKVTKRGQDVTLRCDPISSHATLYWYQQALGQGPEFLTYFNYEAQPDKSGLPSDRFSAERPEGSISTLTIQRTEQRDSAMYRCASSLDLAYNEQFFGPGTRLTVL.

The V gene is TRBV7-3, the J gene TRBJ2-2; a weak D match, TRBD2 (5 bases). The ends were cut back, 4 bases at V and 6 bases at J, with 9 bases in the middle. CDR1 is SGHTA and CDR2 is FQGTGA in the germline V gene. This CDR3 is built from 13 residues. The CDR3: CASSSTGSGELFF. CDR3 sequence (DNA): TGTGCCAGCAGCTCGACGGGGTCCGGGGAGCTGTTTTTT. The full variable domain, completed using reference TRBV7-3 and TRBJ2-2, is GAGVSQTPSNKVTEKGKYVELRCDPISGHTALYWYRQSLGQGPEFLIYFQGTGAADDSGLPNDRFFAVRPEGSVSTLKIQRTERGDSAVYLCASSSTGSGELFFGEGSRLTVL.

The J gene is TRBJ2-1, the V gene TRBV28; 8 bases match TRBD1. V dropped 6 bases and J dropped 4; count of bases not matched to a gene: 11. Germline lookup yields CDR1 MDHEN and CDR2 SYDVKM. The CDR3 has 16 residues. The CDR3 reads CASSPRQGARYNEQFF. CDR3 nucleotide sequence: TGTGCCAGCAGCCCCCGGCAGGGGGCGAGGTACAATGAGCAGTTCTTC.

This clone was recorded once. The genes are TRBV13 and TRBJ2-1; D remains unclear. The CDR3 runs 16 residues. Germline lookup yields CDR1 PRHDT and CDR2 FYEKMQ (reference sequence). The germline V and J ends were trimmed by 1 base and 4 bases, with 14 bases remaining between them. CDR3 nucleotides: TGTGCCAGCAGCTTAGTGGCTGGGCCTCGTTACAATGAGCAGTTCTTC. Translating it yields CASSLVAGPRYNEQFF.

The chain couples TRBV30 to TRBJ2-1; the match to TRBD2 covers 10 bases. V was clipped by 1 base and J by 6 bases; unmatched bases: 21. The CDR3 length is 20 residues. Germline assignment: CDR1 GTSNPN and CDR2 SVGIG (reference sequence). CDR3 region: CAWSGWDSSGRLHSANEQFF. CDR3 nucleotides: TGTGCCTGGAGTGGCTGGGACAGTAGCGGGAGGCTCCACTCGGCCAATGAGCAGTTCTTC.

The chain joins TRBV30 to TRBJ2-5; 7 nucleotides match TRBD2. Unmatched junction bases numbered 4, after V lost 1 base and J lost 2 bases. Germline CDR1 and CDR2: GTSNPN and SVGIG (reference sequence). CDR3 size: 14 residues. In DNA form, the CDR3 reads TGTGCCTGGAGTGCCGGGACTATGCAAGAGACCCAGTACTTC. It translates to CAWSAGTMQETQYF.

The J gene is TRBJ1-2, the V gene TRBV15; perhaps TRBD1 as D (5 bases). The CDR3 consists of 18 residues. Per the germline V gene, CDR1 is LNHNV and CDR2 is YYDKDF (reference sequence). Deletions cut 8 bases from V and 3 bases from J, with 28 bases between. CDR3 sequence: CATFNTLLRGDLDYGYTF. The CDR3 DNA sequence: TGTGCCACCTTCAACACGCTGCTACGGGGGGATCTTGACTATGGCTACACCTTC.

The chain uses TRBV27 and TRBJ1-3; 7 bases align to TRBD1. This CDR3 has 13 residues. Germline V gives CDR1 MNHEY, CDR2 SMNVEV (reference sequence). J was trimmed by 4 bases and V by 5 bases; bases with no gene match: 2. The CDR3 region has the DNA TGTGCCAGCAGTGACAGGGCGGGAAACACCATATATTTT. It codes for CASSDRAGNTIYF.

V gene TRBV5-4 combines with J gene TRBJ1-6; 11 positions match TRBD1. This CDR3 spans 17 amino acids. The junction had 11 bases not matched to a gene; V was cut back by 4 bases and J by 8 bases. CDR1 and CDR2 from the germline V gene are SGHNT and YYREEE (reference sequence). The CDR3 bases are TGTGCCAGCAGCAGGGGAGATTGGGGACAGGGGGATTCACCCCTCCACTTT. This gives the protein CASSRGDWGQGDSPLHF.

The chain uses TRBV7-6 and TRBJ1-2; no clear D gene. The CDR3 has 14 amino acids. Germline V CDR1 and CDR2: SGHVS, FNYEAQ. V lost 1 base, J lost 1 base, and 7 bases lay in between. In DNA form, the CDR3 reads TGTGCCAGCAGCTTAGGAGGAATTAACTATGGCTACACCTTC. It specifies CASSLGGINYGYTF. The full variable domain, completed using reference TRBV7-6 and TRBJ1-2, is GAGVSQSPRYKVTKRGQDVALRCDPISGHVSLYWYRQALGQGPEFLTYFNYEAQQDKSGLPNDRFSAERPEGSISTLTIQRTEQRDSAMYRCASSLGGINYGYTFGSGTRLTVV.

This clone came up a few times. The sample holds other DNA sequences that translate to the same CDR3. The chain couples TRBV5-4 to TRBJ1-1; a weak D match, TRBD1 (5 bases). The V gene's germline CDR1 is SGHNT and CDR2 YYREEE (reference sequence). V was cut by 4 bases and J by 5 bases, with 9 bases left in between. This CDR3 spans 12 amino acids. The CDR3 DNA is TGTGCCAGCAGCAGGGGTGGGACTGAAGCTTTCTTT. Protein: CASSRGGTEAFF.

J is TRBJ2-1 and V is TRBV4-2; D ambiguous. From germline, CDR1 is LGHNA and CDR2 YNFKEQ. V shed 3 bases and J shed 9 bases, with 15 bases lying between them. This CDR3 is 14 amino acids long. In nucleotides, the CDR3 is TGTGCCAGCAGCCAGTTAGTGGAGACGGTTGAGCAGTTCTTC. Translating it yields CASSQLVETVEQFF.

The V call is TRBV5-4, the J call TRBJ2-1; 8 nucleotides agree with TRBD1. This CDR3 has 15 residues. The J segment lost 5 bases and the V segment lost 2 bases, leaving 6 bases of the junction unmatched. In germline, CDR1 is SGHNT, CDR2 YYREEE (reference sequence). The CDR3 coding sequence is TGTGCCAGCAGCTTTCGGACAGGGAGAAACAATGAGCAGTTCTTC. Encoded protein: CASSFRTGRNNEQFF.

The V call is TRBV19, the J call TRBJ2-3, with a tentative D call TRBD1 (5 bases). Germline V gene lookup returns CDR1 LNHDA and CDR2 SQIVND (reference sequence). This CDR3 has 15 amino acids. V shed 3 bases and J shed 4 bases, with 14 bases lying between them. Here the CDR3 DNA reads TGTGCCAGTAGTATCGGGCAGGGTTTGGCAGATACGCAGTATTTT. It translates to CASSIGQGLADTQYF. Full variable domain (outside the CDR3, taken from reference TRBV19 and TRBJ2-3): DGGITQSPKYLFRKEGQNVTLSCEQNLNHDAMYWYRQDPGQGLRLIYYSQIVNDFQKGDIAEGYSVSREKKESFPLTVTSAQKNPTAFYLCASSIGQGLADTQYFGPGTRLTVL.

The CDR3 protein is CASSLEFTSSGANVLTF. The CDR3 nucleotides read TGTGCCAGCAGCTTGGAGTTCACCAGCTCTGGGGCCAACGTCCTGACTTTC. The chain couples TRBV5-4 to TRBJ2-6; D remains ambiguous. Germline assignment: CDR1 SGHNT and CDR2 YYREEE (reference sequence). CDR3 length: 17 amino acids. Deletions cut 0 bases from V and 0 bases from J, with 10 bases between.

This chain joins TRBV10-1 and TRBJ1-4; 8 nucleotides line up with TRBD1. After removal of 11 bases from V and 0 bases from J, the junction contained 11 bases not matched to a gene. This CDR3 comprises 16 residues. Per the germline V gene, CDR1 is WNHNN and CDR2 is SYGVQD (reference sequence). CDR3 DNA sequence: TGCGCCGGACAGGGTAACCCCACCGCAACTAATGAAAAACTGTTTTTT. Translated: CAGQGNPTATNEKLFF.

This rearrangement joins TRBV6-1 to TRBJ2-1; 7 bases are a match to TRBD2. The V segment lost 0 bases and the J segment 7 bases; nucleotides outside the gene matches: 6. Germline lookup yields CDR1 MNHNS and CDR2 SASEGT. The CDR3 is 15 residues long. Written as DNA, the CDR3 is TGTGCCAGCAGTGAAGCACCGGGACTACTGAATGAGCAGTTCTTC. This sequence encodes CASSEAPGLLNEQFF.

This chain joins TRBV2 and TRBJ1-3; perhaps TRBD1 as D (6 bases). Trimming stripped 7 bases from V and 4 bases from J, with 8 bases between. In germline, CDR1 is SNHLY, CDR2 FYNNEI. The CDR3 is made up of 12 amino acids. The CDR3 DNA is TGTGCCAGCATGAGGGGGGGAAACACCATATATTTT. Its translation: CASMRGGNTIYF.

V gene TRBV19 combines with J gene TRBJ1-5, with unresolved D. Germline-derived CDR1 and CDR2 are LNHDA and SQIVND (reference sequence). The V gene lost 8 bases and the J gene lost 4 bases, with 15 bases spanning the gap. The CDR3 is made up of 14 amino acids. CDR3 DNA: TGTGCCAGTCAATGGAGCCTCACGAATCAGCCCCAGCATTTT. Protein: CASQWSLTNQPQHF.

The V gene is TRBV19, the J gene TRBJ1-3, with a possible D match to TRBD1 (6 bases). Trimming took off 9 bases at V and 2 bases at J, with 11 bases between the two ends. This CDR3 is built from 13 residues. CDR1 is LNHDA and CDR2 is SQIVND in the germline V gene (reference sequence). CDR3 amino acids: CASSQGPGNTIYF. CDR3 in DNA: TGTGCCAGCAGCCAGGGGCCTGGAAACACCATATATTTT.

The gene calls are TRBV11-2 and TRBJ2-5, with 7 bases lining up with TRBD2. The germline CDR1 and CDR2 sequences are SGHAT and FQNNGV. Trimming cost V 7 bases and J 0 bases; bases outside gene matches: 8. CDR3 length equals 15 residues. CDR3 region: CASNLAGAYQETQYF. In DNA, the CDR3 is TGTGCCAGCAATCTGGCGGGAGCATACCAAGAGACCCAGTACTTC. The full variable domain, its missing parts supplied by reference TRBV11-2 and TRBJ2-5, is EAGVAQSPRYKIIEKRQSVAFWCNPISGHATLYWYQQILGQGPKLLIQFQNNGVVDDSQLPKDRFSAERLKGVDSTLKIQPAKLEDSAVYLCASNLAGAYQETQYFGPGTRLLVL.

The rearrangement joins TRBV6-6 to TRBJ1-3, with D hard to call. Trimming removed 5 bases from V and 0 bases from J, with 11 bases in between. The CDR3 covers 15 residues. Germline V gene lookup returns CDR1 MNHNY and CDR2 SVGAGI (reference sequence). The CDR3 coding sequence is TGTGCCAGCAGTCCGTATCTTAGCTCTGGAAACACCATATATTTT. As protein: CASSPYLSSGNTIYF.

The chain joins TRBV19 to TRBJ2-4; 9 bases align to TRBD1. J lost 8 bases, V lost 7 bases, and 6 bases had no gene match. Germline CDR1 is LNHDA and CDR2 is SQIVND (reference sequence). This CDR3 is 13 amino acids long. CDR3 coding DNA: TGTGCCAGTACTGGGACAGGGTTGGACATTCAGTACTTC. It translates to CASTGTGLDIQYF.